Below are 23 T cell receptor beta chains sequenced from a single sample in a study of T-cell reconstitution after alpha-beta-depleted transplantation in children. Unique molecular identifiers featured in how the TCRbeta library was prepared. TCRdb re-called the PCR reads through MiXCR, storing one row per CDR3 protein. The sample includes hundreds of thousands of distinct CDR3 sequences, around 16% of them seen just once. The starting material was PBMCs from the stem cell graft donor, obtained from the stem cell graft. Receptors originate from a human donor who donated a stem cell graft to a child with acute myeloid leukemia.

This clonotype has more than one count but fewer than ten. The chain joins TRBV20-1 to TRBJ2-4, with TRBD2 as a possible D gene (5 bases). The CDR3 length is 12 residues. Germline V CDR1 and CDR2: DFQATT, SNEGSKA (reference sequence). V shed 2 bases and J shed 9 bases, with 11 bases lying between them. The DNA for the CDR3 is TGCAGTGCTAGACCCGGGGTCCCCATTCAGTACTTC. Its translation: CSARPGVPIQYF.

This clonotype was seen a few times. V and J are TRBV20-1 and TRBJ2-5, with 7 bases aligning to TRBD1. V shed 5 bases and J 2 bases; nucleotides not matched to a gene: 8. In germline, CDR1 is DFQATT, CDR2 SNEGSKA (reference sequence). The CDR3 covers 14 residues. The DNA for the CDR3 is TGCAGTGCTGTTAGACCGGGACAGCAAGAGACCCAGTACTTC. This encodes CSAVRPGQQETQYF.

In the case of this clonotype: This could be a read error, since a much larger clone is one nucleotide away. CDR3 coding DNA: TGCAGTGCTAAATATAACACTGGAGCTTTCTTT. It encodes CSAKYNTGAFF. The gene calls are TRBV20-1 and TRBJ1-1; D not certain. From germline, CDR1 is DFQATT and CDR2 SNEGSKA (reference sequence). This CDR3 is 11 amino acids long.

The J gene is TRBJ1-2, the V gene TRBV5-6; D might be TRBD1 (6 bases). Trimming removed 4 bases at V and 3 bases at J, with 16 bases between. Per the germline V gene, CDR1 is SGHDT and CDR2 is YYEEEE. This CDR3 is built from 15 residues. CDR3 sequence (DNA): TGTGCCAGCAGCAGAGGACAGCTGGGGTACTATGGCTACACCTTC. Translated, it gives CASSRGQLGYYGYTF. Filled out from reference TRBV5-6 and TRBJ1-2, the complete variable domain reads DAGVTQSPTHLIKTRGQQVTLRCSPKSGHDTVSWYQQALGQGPQFIFQYYEEEERQRGNFPDRFSGHQFPNYSSELNVNALLLGDSALYLCASSRGQLGYYGYTFGSGTRLTVV.

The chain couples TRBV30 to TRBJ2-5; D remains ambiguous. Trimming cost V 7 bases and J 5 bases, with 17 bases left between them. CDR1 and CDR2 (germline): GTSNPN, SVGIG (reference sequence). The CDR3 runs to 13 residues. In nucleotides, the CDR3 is TGTGCCTTGGTACTGACCGGACGGGAGACCCAGTACTTC. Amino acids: CALVLTGRETQYF.

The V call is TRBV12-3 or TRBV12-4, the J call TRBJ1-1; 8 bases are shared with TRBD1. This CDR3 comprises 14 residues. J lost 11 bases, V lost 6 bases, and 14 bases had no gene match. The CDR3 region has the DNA TGTGCCAGCAGAAGACAGGGGTCTATACTAAAGGCTTTCTTT. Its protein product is CASRRQGSILKAFF.

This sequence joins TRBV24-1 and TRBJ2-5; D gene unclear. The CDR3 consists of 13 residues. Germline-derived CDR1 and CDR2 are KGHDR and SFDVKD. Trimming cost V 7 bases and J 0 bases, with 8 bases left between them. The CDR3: CATRKGYQETQYF. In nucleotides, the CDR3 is TGTGCCACCAGGAAAGGGTACCAAGAGACCCAGTACTTC.

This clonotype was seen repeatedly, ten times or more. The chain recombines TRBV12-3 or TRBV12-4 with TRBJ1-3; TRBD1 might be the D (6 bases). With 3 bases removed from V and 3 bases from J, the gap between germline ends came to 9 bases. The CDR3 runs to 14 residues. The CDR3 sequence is CASSLGAGGNTIYF. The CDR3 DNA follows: TGTGCCAGCAGTTTGGGGGCTGGTGGAAACACCATATATTTT.

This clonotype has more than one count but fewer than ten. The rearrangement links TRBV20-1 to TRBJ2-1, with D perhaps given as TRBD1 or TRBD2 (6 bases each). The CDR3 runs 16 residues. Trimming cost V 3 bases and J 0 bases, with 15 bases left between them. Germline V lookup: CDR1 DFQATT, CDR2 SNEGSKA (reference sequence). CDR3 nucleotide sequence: TGCAGTGCTAGGATGGGGGCGGGGAGCTCCTACAATGAGCAGTTCTTC. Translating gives CSARMGAGSSYNEQFF.

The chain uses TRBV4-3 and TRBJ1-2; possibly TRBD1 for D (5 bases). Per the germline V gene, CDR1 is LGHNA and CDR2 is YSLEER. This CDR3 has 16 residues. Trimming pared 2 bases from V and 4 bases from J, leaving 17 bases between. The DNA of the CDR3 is TGCGCCAGCAGCCAAAGTCGCTGGGGCAGGTCCTATGGCTACACCTTC. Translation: CASSQSRWGRSYGYTF.

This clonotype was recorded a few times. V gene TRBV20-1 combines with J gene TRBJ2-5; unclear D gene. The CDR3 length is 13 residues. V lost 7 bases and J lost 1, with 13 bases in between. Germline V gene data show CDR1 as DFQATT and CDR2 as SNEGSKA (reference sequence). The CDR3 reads CSVPPGFQETQYF. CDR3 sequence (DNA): TGCAGTGTCCCACCCGGCTTCCAAGAGACCCAGTACTTC.

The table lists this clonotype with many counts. The CDR3 spells CSATGDIQETQYF. CDR3 nucleotide sequence: TGCAGTGCCACCGGGGACATCCAAGAGACCCAGTACTTC. The rearrangement links TRBV20-1 to TRBJ2-5; perhaps TRBD1 as D (6 bases). The germline V and J ends were trimmed by 6 bases and 1 base, with 12 bases remaining between them. Germline V gene lookup returns CDR1 DFQATT and CDR2 SNEGSKA (reference sequence). This CDR3 comprises 13 residues.

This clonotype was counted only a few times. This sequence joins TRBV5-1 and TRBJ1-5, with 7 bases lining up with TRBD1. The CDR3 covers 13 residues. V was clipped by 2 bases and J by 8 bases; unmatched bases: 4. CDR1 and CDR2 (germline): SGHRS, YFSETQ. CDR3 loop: CASSFSGGEPQHF. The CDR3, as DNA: TGCGCCAGCAGCTTTTCAGGGGGAGAGCCCCAGCATTTT.

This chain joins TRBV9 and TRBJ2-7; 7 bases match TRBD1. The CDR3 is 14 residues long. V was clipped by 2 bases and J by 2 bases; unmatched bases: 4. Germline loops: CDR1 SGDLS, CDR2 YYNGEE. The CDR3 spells CASSVSGTAYEQYF. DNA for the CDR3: TGTGCCAGCAGCGTCTCCGGGACAGCCTACGAGCAGTACTTC.

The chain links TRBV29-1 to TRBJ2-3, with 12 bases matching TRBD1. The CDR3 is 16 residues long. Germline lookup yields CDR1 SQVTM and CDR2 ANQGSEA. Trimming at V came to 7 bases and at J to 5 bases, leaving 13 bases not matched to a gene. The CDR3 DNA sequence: TGCAGCGCCCCTGCCGGGACAGGGGGCTTTTTAGATACGCAGTATTTT. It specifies CSAPAGTGGFLDTQYF.

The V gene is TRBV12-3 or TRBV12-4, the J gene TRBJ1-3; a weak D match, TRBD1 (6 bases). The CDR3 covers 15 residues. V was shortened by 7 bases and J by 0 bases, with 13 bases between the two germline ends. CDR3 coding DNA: TGTGCCAGCAATAAAGGACAGATCTCTGGAAACACCATATATTTT. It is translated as CASNKGQISGNTIYF.

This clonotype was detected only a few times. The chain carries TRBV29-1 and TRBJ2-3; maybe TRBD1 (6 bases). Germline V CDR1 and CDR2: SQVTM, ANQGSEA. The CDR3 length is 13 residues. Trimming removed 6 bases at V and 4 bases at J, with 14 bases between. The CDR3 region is CSVGADRADTQYF. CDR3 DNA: TGCAGCGTGGGGGCGGATCGCGCAGATACGCAGTATTTT.

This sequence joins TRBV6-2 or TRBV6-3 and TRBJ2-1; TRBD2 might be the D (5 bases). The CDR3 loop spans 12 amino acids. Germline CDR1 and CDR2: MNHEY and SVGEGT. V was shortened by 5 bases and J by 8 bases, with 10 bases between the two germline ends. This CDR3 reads CASSRGIHEQFF. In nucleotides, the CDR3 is TGTGCCAGCAGTCGGGGAATCCATGAGCAGTTCTTC.

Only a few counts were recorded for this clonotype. The CDR3 here is CASSLLGQPTDTQYF. Here the CDR3 DNA reads TGTGCCAGCAGCTTATTAGGACAGCCCACAGATACGCAGTATTTT. V is TRBV7-3 and J is TRBJ2-3; a weak D match, TRBD1 (6 bases). The CDR3 contains 15 residues. Trimming stripped 2 bases from V and 2 bases from J, with 11 bases between. Germline-derived CDR1 and CDR2 are SGHTA and FQGTGA.

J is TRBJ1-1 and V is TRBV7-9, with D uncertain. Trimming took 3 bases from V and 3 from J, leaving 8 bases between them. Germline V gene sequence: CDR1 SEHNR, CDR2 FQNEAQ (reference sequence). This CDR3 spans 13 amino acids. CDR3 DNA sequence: TGTGCCAGCAGCTTTCTAACCGACACTGAAGCTTTCTTT. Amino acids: CASSFLTDTEAFF.

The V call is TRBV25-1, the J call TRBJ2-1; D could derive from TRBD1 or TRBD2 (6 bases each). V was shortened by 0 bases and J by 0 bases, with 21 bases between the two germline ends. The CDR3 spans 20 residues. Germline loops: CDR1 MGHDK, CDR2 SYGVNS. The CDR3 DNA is TGTGCCAGCAGTGAATATTGGAGGGGGTCCCCTACTAGCTCCTACAATGAGCAGTTCTTC. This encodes CASSEYWRGSPTSSYNEQFF.

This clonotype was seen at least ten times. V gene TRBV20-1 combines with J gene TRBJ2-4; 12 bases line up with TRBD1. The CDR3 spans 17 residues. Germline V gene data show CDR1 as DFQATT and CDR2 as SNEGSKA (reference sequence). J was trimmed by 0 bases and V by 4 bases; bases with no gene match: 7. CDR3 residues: CSAIPGQGAGAKNIQYF. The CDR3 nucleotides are TGCAGTGCTATCCCGGGACAGGGGGCAGGAGCCAAAAACATTCAGTACTTC.

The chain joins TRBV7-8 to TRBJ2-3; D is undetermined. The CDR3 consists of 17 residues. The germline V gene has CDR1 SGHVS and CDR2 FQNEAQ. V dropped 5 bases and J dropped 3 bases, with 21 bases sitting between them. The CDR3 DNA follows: TGTGCCAGCAGCCCCGTTGACGGGCCCCTAAAGACAGATACGCAGTATTTT. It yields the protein CASSPVDGPLKTDTQYF.